This TCR beta chain was captured in a study of T-cell reconstitution after alpha-beta-depleted transplantation in children. Broader study findings: Several hundred rapidly expanded clones from non-depleted graft cells reportedly supplied alpha-beta T cells about two months post-transplant. The authors attributed T-cell counts and diversity one year after transplant mostly to newly produced T cells. Surviving recipient T cells and thymic progenitors underlay high day-60 TCRbeta diversity in some patients.

CDR1 and CDR2 from the germline V gene are LGHNA and YNFKEQ. CDR3 length: 17 residues. V lost 1 base and J lost 1; bases outside the gene matches: 7. This clonotype was counted ten times or more. The target antigen is unknown. Unique molecular identifiers tagged the TCRbeta library. MiXCR, applied by TCRdb to the PCR reads, yields one record per CDR3 protein. The table shows about 490,000 distinct CDR3 sequences, with more than 9% occurring only once. The chain joins TRBV4-2 to TRBJ2-5, with 9 bases fitting TRBD2. The source material was PBMCs, sampled before TCRalphabeta/CD19-depleted stem cell transplant. This sequence was found in a child under 10 years old with inherited bone marrow failure, due to receive a stem cell transplant. CDR3 residues: CASSQGLAGSTQETQYF. The DNA for the CDR3 is TGTGCCAGCAGCCAAGGGCTAGCGGGAAGTACCCAAGAGACCCAGTACTTC.